The 21 T cell receptor beta chains given below trace back to one sample, sequenced in a study of blood T cells in healthy people across ages. Alongside a J-beta primer mix, a sample-barcoded 5' primer served in a second PCR lasting about 7 to 12 cycles. TCRdb analysed the 5' RACE reads with MiXCR anew, one entry per CDR3 protein. The sample includes more than 650,000 distinct CDR3 sequences, 22% of them seen just once. Source material: blood. The receptors were sampled from a man aged 65 to 85 in good health.

The CDR3 sequence is CATSDTLAGVGENEQFF. CDR3 bases: TGTGCCACCAGTGATACTCTAGCGGGAGTTGGAGAAAATGAGCAGTTCTTC. The chain uses TRBV24-1 and TRBJ2-1, with 10 bases lining up with TRBD2. The CDR3 spans 17 residues. V lost 3 bases, J lost 7 bases, and 11 bases stayed unmatched. Germline lookup yields CDR1 KGHDR and CDR2 SFDVKD.

This clonotype appeared a few times. The chain carries TRBV9 and TRBJ1-1, with TRBD1 identical over 9 bases. Germline V CDR1 and CDR2: SGDLS, YYNGEE. The V and J ends lost 3 bases and 3 bases, in that order; junction bases with no gene match: 3. The CDR3 is 14 residues long. The CDR3 reads CASSARQGDTEAFF. DNA for the CDR3: TGTGCCAGCAGCGCCCGACAGGGGGACACTGAAGCTTTCTTT. The full variable domain, rest sourced from reference TRBV9 and TRBJ1-1, is DSGVTQTPKHLITATGQRVTLRCSPRSGDLSVYWYQQSLDQGLQFLIQYYNGEERAKGNILERFSAQQFPDLHSELNLSSLELGDSALYFCASSARQGDTEAFFGQGTRLTVV.

The chain is built from TRBV20-1 and TRBJ1-4; D is undetermined. V was shortened by 5 bases and J by 0 bases, with 7 bases between the two germline ends. Germline lookup yields CDR1 DFQATT and CDR2 SNEGSKA (reference sequence). This CDR3 region has 13 residues. Here the CDR3 reads CSAWTSTNEKLFF. In nucleotides, the CDR3 is TGCAGTGCTTGGACTTCAACTAATGAAAAACTGTTTTTT.

This clonotype was observed a few times. The chain recombines TRBV24-1 with TRBJ2-3; no clear D. The length of the CDR3 is 16 residues. The V end was cut by 0 bases, the J end by 5 bases, with 14 bases between. The V gene's germline CDR1 is KGHDR and CDR2 SFDVKD. In DNA, the CDR3 is TGTGCCACCAGTGATTTGGGCCAAAGCACCGTAGATACGCAGTATTTT. Its protein is CATSDLGQSTVDTQYF.

In this sample, this clonotype turned up a few times. V usage is TRBV29-1 and J usage is TRBJ1-2, with D hard to call. Trimming removed 7 bases from V and 7 bases from J, with 13 bases in between. The CDR3 runs 11 residues. The germline V gene encodes CDR1 SQVTM and CDR2 ANQGSEA. The CDR3 nucleotides read TGCAGCGCTCAGAGGAGTATTGGCTACACCTTC. Translating it yields CSAQRSIGYTF.

This clonotype appeared many times. The rearrangement uses TRBV7-3 and TRBJ1-1, with D unresolved. This CDR3 comprises 13 residues. Germline loops: CDR1 SGHTA, CDR2 FQGTGA. V shed 5 bases and J shed 3 bases, with 10 bases lying between them. The DNA of the CDR3 is TGTGCCAGCAGCACCTACCGGGACACTGAAGCTTTCTTT. Protein: CASSTYRDTEAFF. Complete variable domain (other parts from reference TRBV7-3 and TRBJ1-1): GAGVSQTPSNKVTEKGKYVELRCDPISGHTALYWYRQSLGQGPEFLIYFQGTGAADDSGLPNDRFFAVRPEGSVSTLKIQRTERGDSAVYLCASSTYRDTEAFFGQGTRLTVV.

The V call is TRBV12-3 or TRBV12-4, the J call TRBJ2-7; D not certain. This CDR3 has 13 amino acids. The CDR3 here is CANSLVGLAEQYV. The CDR3 DNA is TGTGCCAACAGTTTAGTCGGGCTTGCCGAGCAGTACGTC.

This clonotype has more than one count but fewer than ten. The chain employs TRBV24-1 and TRBJ2-3, with a weak D call TRBD1 (6 bases). The germline CDR1 and CDR2 sequences are KGHDR and SFDVKD. The ends were cut back, 3 bases at V and 5 bases at J, with 11 bases in the middle. The CDR3 sequence is 14 residues long. CDR3 loop: CATSDLWGRDTQYF. The CDR3 nucleotides are TGTGCCACCAGTGATCTCTGGGGGCGAGATACGCAGTATTTT.

This chain uses TRBV7-9 with TRBJ2-7; D unclear. Trimming took 3 bases from V and 5 from J, leaving 14 bases between them. The CDR3 runs 14 residues. Germline CDR1 reads SEHNR; CDR2 reads FQNEAQ (reference sequence). The CDR3 loop reads CASSLWGTWDEQYF. The CDR3 DNA reads as TGTGCCAGCAGCTTGTGGGGTACTTGGGACGAGCAGTACTTC.

This chain links TRBV6-5 with TRBJ2-7; a possible D gene is TRBD1 (6 bases). The germline CDR1 and CDR2 sequences are MNHEY and SVGAGI. Trimming left V 0 bases short and J 1 base short, with 10 bases between. There are 15 residues in the CDR3. CDR3 sequence (DNA): TGTGCCAGCAGTTACTCCCAGGGGCTGTCCTACGAGCAGTACTTC. It specifies CASSYSQGLSYEQYF.

The sample holds many counts of this clonotype. This sequence joins TRBV28 and TRBJ2-7; 7 bases agree with TRBD2. Germline V lookup: CDR1 MDHEN, CDR2 SYDVKM. The ends lost 5 bases at V and 3 bases at J; junction bases unmatched: 4. This CDR3 comprises 13 residues. Here the CDR3 DNA reads TGTGCCAGCAGTCTAGCGGAGGGCTACGAGCAGTACTTC. It yields the protein CASSLAEGYEQYF.

The rearrangement links TRBV20-1 to TRBJ2-2; no definite D call. The length of the CDR3 is 15 residues. Trimming removed 6 bases from V and 4 bases from J, with 18 bases in between. CDR1 and CDR2 (germline): DFQATT, SNEGSKA (reference sequence). CDR3 amino acids: CSAPRGPPLTGELFF. DNA for the CDR3: TGCAGTGCCCCCCGTGGACCACCCCTCACCGGGGAGCTGTTTTTT.

The rearrangement joins TRBV7-8 to TRBJ2-7, with D unresolved. This CDR3 has 13 residues. V lost 1 base to trimming and J lost 3 bases, with 7 bases between them. Germline loops: CDR1 SGHVS, CDR2 FQNEAQ. Written as DNA, the CDR3 is TGTGCCAGCAGCTTAGTACAAAACTACGAGCAGTACTTC. Translating it yields CASSLVQNYEQYF.

The rearrangement uses TRBV2 and TRBJ2-1; no firm D call. V was clipped by 3 bases and J by 1 base, with 10 bases between them. The length of the CDR3 is 15 residues. The germline CDR1 and CDR2 sequences are SNHLY and FYNNEI. The CDR3 loop is CASSDSLLSYNEQFF. CDR3 coding DNA: TGTGCCAGCAGTGACTCGCTTCTTTCCTACAATGAGCAGTTCTTC.

The V and J genes are TRBV29-1 and TRBJ2-3; D is unclear. V was shortened by 3 bases and J by 0 bases, with 7 bases between the two germline ends. The CDR3 loop spans 13 amino acids. The germline V gene encodes CDR1 SQVTM and CDR2 ANQGSEA. The CDR3 bases are TGCAGCGTTGATTCGCCAAGCACAGATACGCAGTATTTT. Amino acid sequence: CSVDSPSTDTQYF.

The chain links TRBV2 to TRBJ1-5; D is ambiguous. The V gene lost 3 bases and the J gene lost 0 bases, with 9 bases spanning the gap. The CDR3 is 15 residues long. Germline assignment: CDR1 SNHLY and CDR2 FYNNEI. CDR3 protein: CASSELRTSNQPQHF. The CDR3 bases are TGTGCCAGCAGTGAGTTGAGGACTAGCAATCAGCCCCAGCATTTT.

This clonotype appeared many times. The V gene is TRBV7-2, the J gene TRBJ2-3; either TRBD1 or TRBD2 may supply D (5 bases each). Germline V gives CDR1 SGHTA, CDR2 FQGNSA. There are 15 residues in the CDR3. The V and J ends lost 5 bases and 6 bases respectively, with 18 bases between them. The CDR3 DNA sequence: TGTGCCAGCAGCCCGAACGGGGCGGAAGGGGATACGCAGTATTTT. Translating it yields CASSPNGAEGDTQYF.

The gene calls are TRBV2 and TRBJ2-3, with a weak D call TRBD2 (6 bases). The CDR3 is 14 amino acids. Germline CDR1 SNHLY, CDR2 FYNNEI. The ends were cut back, 10 bases at V and 0 bases at J, with 14 bases in the middle. The CDR3 region has the DNA TGTGCCATCCAAAGCGGGCAAAGCACAGATACGCAGTATTTT. Translation: CAIQSGQSTDTQYF.

This clonotype appeared many times. The gene calls are TRBV20-1 and TRBJ2-1, with D hard to call. Germline V gene lookup returns CDR1 DFQATT and CDR2 SNEGSKA (reference sequence). V was shortened by 6 bases and J by 4 bases, with 7 bases between the two germline ends. The CDR3 extends over 11 amino acids. Written as DNA, the CDR3 is TGCAGTGCCGAAAATTACAATGAGCAGTTCTTC. Amino acid sequence: CSAENYNEQFF.

The chain carries TRBV6-2 or TRBV6-3 and TRBJ2-1, with D perhaps being TRBD1 or TRBD2 (5 bases each). Trimming took 2 bases from V and 0 from J, leaving 11 bases between them. CDR1 and CDR2 from the germline V gene are MNHEY and SVGEGT. The CDR3 loop spans 16 amino acids. Here the CDR3 DNA reads TGTGCCAGCAGTTACGGCTCAGGGAGCTCCTACAATGAGCAGTTCTTC. The encoded protein is CASSYGSGSSYNEQFF.

This chain connects TRBV12-3 or TRBV12-4 to TRBJ2-1; 8 bases line up with TRBD2. V lost 2 bases, J lost 6 bases, and 6 bases stayed unmatched. The CDR3 is 15 residues long. The CDR3 bases are TGTGCCAGCAGTTTAATCGCGGGAGGCCGCAATGAGCAGTTCTTC. Translating it yields CASSLIAGGRNEQFF.